The present entry profiles one T cell receptor (beta chain) with its context. The target antigen is unknown. Recipients received nonmyeloablative bone marrow transplants from related graft donors, with transient mixed chimerism. Between the trimmed V and J ends, which lost 4 bases and 4 bases, there was a span of 15 bases. CDR1 is SGDLS, CDR2 YYNGEE, per germline. The CDR3 runs 15 residues. The sample is drawn from a study of Tregs in tolerant kidney transplant recipients. General study points: For some patients, primers changed over time, blocking nucleotide-level comparison. The small number of patients limits these findings pending further validation.

Clones were sequenced by immunoSEQ multiplex PCR, and TCRdb holds only the in-frame ones, with some missing. The sample records under 90,000 clones, about 91% being singletons. This specimen consisted of CD4+ T cells from blood (PBMCs), obtained 24 months after the transplant. The TCR sequence derives from a human patient who received a combined kidney and bone marrow transplant. Some T cells may be supplied by the graft donor. The V gene is TRBV9, the J gene TRBJ2-1; D may be TRBD2 (6 bases). CDR3 sequence: CASSPGASDYNEQFF. The CDR3 DNA reads TGTGCCAGCAGCCCCGGGGCTAGCGATTACAATGAGCAGTTCTTC.